A single sample is the source of the 32 T cell receptor beta chains below, sequenced in a study of blood T cell repertoires in COVID-19. The method was immunoSEQ multiplex PCR; TCRdb's version includes in-frame clones alone and lacks a portion of them. This sample yields fewer than 150,000 clones, of which approximately 85% are seen a single time; about 3.2% belongs to the top ten. The sample taken for sequencing was peripheral blood. The receptors were sampled from a man aged 50 to 59 with acute or convalescent COVID-19.

This clone is a singleton in its sample. The rearrangement joins TRBV30 to TRBJ2-3; 10 nucleotides align to TRBD2. This CDR3 is 17 amino acids long. Germline CDR1 and CDR2: GTSNPN and SVGIG (reference sequence). V shed 5 bases and J 0 bases; nucleotides not matched to a gene: 11. Here the CDR3 DNA reads TGTGCCTGGGGTCGACTAGCGGGCCTGTCTAGCACAGATACGCAGTATTTT. It translates to CAWGRLAGLSSTDTQYF.

J is TRBJ2-7 and V is TRBV13; tentatively, D is TRBD2 (6 bases). Looked up from germline, CDR1 is PRHDT and CDR2 is FYEKMQ (reference sequence). V lost 0 bases and J lost 7, with 19 bases in between. The CDR3 spans 16 residues. Here the CDR3 DNA reads TGTGCCAGCAGCTTAGGCCTCGGCGGGACTCATGGGGAGCAGTACTTC. Protein: CASSLGLGGTHGEQYF.

The gene calls are TRBV7-9 and TRBJ1-1; weak D call: TRBD1 (6 bases). V was shortened by 7 bases and J by 1 base, with 13 bases between the two germline ends. CDR3 length: 14 amino acids. Germline lookup yields CDR1 SEHNR and CDR2 FQNEAQ (reference sequence). The CDR3 coding sequence is TGTGCCAGCACCGTCGTGGGGGCGAACACTGAAGCTTTCTTT. Its protein is CASTVVGANTEAFF.

V usage is TRBV7-8 and J usage is TRBJ2-7; 10 nucleotides line up with TRBD1. Germline V gives CDR1 SGHVS, CDR2 FQNEAQ. The CDR3 is 14 residues long. V trimming: 3 bases; J trimming: 4 bases; junction bases outside the gene matches: 3. The CDR3: CASSLTGGTYEQYF. The CDR3 DNA reads as TGTGCCAGCAGCTTGACAGGGGGCACGTACGAGCAGTACTTC.

This clone was found once. The V and J genes are TRBV6-5 and TRBJ1-2; 7 bases line up with TRBD1. This CDR3 is built from 13 residues. V trimming: 2 bases; J trimming: 7 bases; junction bases outside the gene matches: 4. In germline, CDR1 is MNHEY, CDR2 SVGAGI. The CDR3 DNA follows: TGTGCCAGCAGTTACGAGGGGGCAGGTGGCTACACCTTC. Residues: CASSYEGAGGYTF.

The V gene is TRBV6-5, the J gene TRBJ2-3; no firm D call. The V and J ends lost 0 bases and 3 bases respectively, with 13 bases between them. The CDR3 spans 16 residues. CDR1 is MNHEY and CDR2 is SVGAGI in the germline V gene. CDR3 in amino acids: CASSYSLWAGTDTQYF. CDR3 in DNA: TGTGCCAGCAGTTACTCTTTGTGGGCTGGAACAGATACGCAGTATTTT.

J is TRBJ1-1 and V is TRBV5-6; D is perhaps TRBD1 (5 bases). This CDR3 has 17 residues. Per the germline V gene, CDR1 is SGHDT and CDR2 is YYEEEE. Trimming removed 1 base at V and 0 bases at J, with 16 bases between. In nucleotides, the CDR3 is TGTGCCAGCAGCTTGAGGCAGGGAGGGGTTATGAACACTGAAGCTTTCTTT. Amino acid sequence: CASSLRQGGVMNTEAFF.

The genes are TRBV5-4 and TRBJ2-7; 8 nucleotides agree with TRBD1. J was trimmed by 5 bases and V by 4 bases; bases with no gene match: 8. This CDR3 has 14 residues. Germline CDR1 reads SGHNT; CDR2 reads YYREEE (reference sequence). The CDR3 spells CASSPTGGRDEQYF. CDR3 nucleotide sequence: TGTGCCAGCAGCCCCACAGGGGGTCGCGACGAGCAGTACTTC. The variable domain in full, completed from reference TRBV5-4 and TRBJ2-7, reads ETGVTQSPTHLIKTRGQQVTLRCSSQSGHNTVSWYQQALGQGPQFIFQYYREEENGRGNFPPRFSGLQFPNYSSELNVNALELDDSALYLCASSPTGGRDEQYFGPGTRLTVT.

This CDR3 reads CASSGVSNYGYTF. The CDR3 nucleotides are TGTGCCAGTAGTGGAGTATCTAACTATGGCTACACCTTC. The J gene is TRBJ1-2, the V gene TRBV19, with unresolved D. V was trimmed by 5 bases and J by 0 bases, leaving 7 bases between them. Germline CDR1 reads LNHDA; CDR2 reads SQIVND (reference sequence). The CDR3 has 13 residues.

The chain recombines TRBV3-1 (or the pseudogene TRBV3-2) with TRBJ2-7, with D possibly being TRBD1 (6 bases). The CDR3 totals 13 residues. Germline CDR1 LGHDT, CDR2 YNNKEL (reference sequence). The V gene lost 4 bases and the J gene lost 3 bases, with 10 bases spanning the gap. The CDR3 protein is CASSPTGYYEQYF. In DNA, the CDR3 is TGTGCCAGCAGCCCAACAGGGTACTACGAGCAGTACTTC.

The table lists this clone with a few counts. This chain uses TRBV19 with TRBJ1-2, with TRBD1 matching over 7 bases. This CDR3 contains 14 residues. The germline gives CDR1 LNHDA, CDR2 SQIVND (reference sequence). J gave up 4 bases and V 5 bases, and 7 bases lay outside the gene matches. The CDR3 nucleotides are TGTGCCAGTAGTGACAGACAGGGAGGCTATGGCTACACCTTC. This gives the protein CASSDRQGGYGYTF.

This clone was seen a handful of times. This sequence joins TRBV10-2 and TRBJ1-4; possibly TRBD1 for D (5 bases). CDR3 length equals 19 residues. Per the germline V gene, CDR1 is WSHSY and CDR2 is SAAADI. Trimming pared 3 bases from V and 6 bases from J, leaving 26 bases between. The CDR3 DNA is TGCGCCAGCAGTGAAAAGGGGAGGGTAAAAAAAAATGGAGATGAAAAACTGTTTTTT. Its translation is CASSEKGRVKKNGDEKLFF.

This chain joins TRBV6-1 and TRBJ2-1; no definite D call. The V gene lost 3 bases and the J gene lost 4 bases, with 4 bases spanning the gap. Germline V gene data show CDR1 as MNHNS and CDR2 as SASEGT. The length of the CDR3 is 12 residues. The CDR3 DNA sequence: TGTGCCAGCAGTGATATGTACAATGAGCAGTTCTTC. Translation gives CASSDMYNEQFF.

This chain connects TRBV7-9 to TRBJ2-7; no reliable D call. Between the trimmed V and J ends, which lost 0 bases and 6 bases, there was a span of 9 bases. Germline-derived CDR1 and CDR2 are SEHNR and FQNEAQ (reference sequence). The CDR3 is made up of 13 amino acids. The CDR3 DNA reads as TGTGCCAGCAGCTTAGCGCCTATCTCCGAGCAGTACTTC. Translating gives CASSLAPISEQYF. Combining the CDR3 with reference TRBV7-9 and TRBJ2-7 gives the whole variable domain DTGVSQNPRHKITKRGQNVTFRCDPISEHNRLYWYRQTLGQGPEFLTYFQNEAQLEKSRLLSDRFSAERPKGSFSTLEIQRTEQGDSAMYLCASSLAPISEQYFGPGTRLTVT.

V gene TRBV2 combines with J gene TRBJ2-7, with D perhaps matching TRBD1 (5 bases). From germline, CDR1 is SNHLY and CDR2 FYNNEI. Trimming pared 10 bases from V and 0 bases from J, leaving 10 bases between. The CDR3 is 12 amino acids. CDR3 amino acids: CATRQSSYEQYF. The CDR3 DNA follows: TGTGCCACCAGACAGAGCTCCTACGAGCAGTACTTC. The variable domain in full, with the rest retrieved from reference TRBV2 and TRBJ2-7, is EPEVTQTPSHQVTQMGQEVILRCVPISNHLYFYWYRQILGQKVEFLVSFYNNEISEKSEIFDDQFSVERPDGSNFTLKIRSTKLEDSAMYFCATRQSSYEQYFGPGTRLTVT.

The chain uses TRBV4-1 and TRBJ2-2; 10 bases map to TRBD2. The CDR3 is 19 amino acids. Germline values: CDR1 MGHRA, CDR2 YSYEKL. V trimming: 2 bases; J trimming: 6 bases; junction bases outside the gene matches: 15. For the CDR3, the DNA is TGCGCCAGCAGCCAATTTTGGGCTAGCGGGGGCGGATGGGCCGGGGAGCTGTTTTTT. Residues: CASSQFWASGGGWAGELFF.

The chain carries TRBV11-2 and TRBJ1-2; the D is unclear. Germline CDR1 reads SGHAT; CDR2 reads FQNNGV. The CDR3 runs to 13 residues. V was cut by 7 bases and J by 9 bases, with 18 bases left in between. The CDR3 region is CASTTGSVSSYTF. The CDR3, as DNA: TGTGCCAGCACAACCGGAAGCGTCAGCAGCTACACCTTC.

A few counts support this clone. The rearrangement joins TRBV11-1 to TRBJ2-7; D perhaps matches TRBD1 (6 bases). CDR3 size: 15 residues. Germline V gene data show CDR1 as SGHAT and CDR2 as FQDESV (reference sequence). Trimming shortened V by 5 bases and J by 9 bases, and 23 bases separated the two germline ends. The CDR3 sequence: CASSHGQMSPLGQYF. As DNA, the CDR3 is TGTGCCAGCAGCCATGGACAGATGAGCCCATTGGGGCAGTACTTC.

V and J are TRBV6-5 and TRBJ1-2; 8 positions match TRBD1. Trimming cost V 1 base and J 0 bases; bases outside gene matches: 4. This CDR3 comprises 16 residues. Germline V gene lookup returns CDR1 MNHEY and CDR2 SVGAGI. CDR3 protein: CASSYYRGDPNYGYTF. DNA for the CDR3: TGTGCCAGCAGTTACTACAGGGGGGACCCTAACTATGGCTACACCTTC.

The gene calls are TRBV21-1 and TRBJ2-2; no DNA check was done on the table's D call, TRBD1. TRBV21-1 is listed as a pseudogene. The CDR3 is made up of 15 amino acids. In DNA form, the CDR3 reads TGTGCCAGCAGCAAAGTTCAAGGGGTCACCGGGGAGCTGTTTTTT. This gives the protein CASSKVQGVTGELFF.

The V gene is TRBV20-1, the J gene TRBJ1-2; TRBD1 agrees at 7 bases. The junction had 13 bases not matched to a gene; V was cut back by 3 bases and J by 3 bases. CDR3 length equals 16 residues. The germline gives CDR1 DFQATT, CDR2 SNEGSKA (reference sequence). CDR3 DNA: TGCAGTGCTAGTGTGATTCCGAGACAGGGTGACTATGGCTACACCTTC. Its translation is CSASVIPRQGDYGYTF.

This clone was counted once. The chain combines TRBV6-5 with TRBJ1-2; D gene ambiguous. CDR3 length equals 15 residues. V shed 0 bases and J shed 4 bases, with 12 bases lying between them. Germline CDR1 and CDR2: MNHEY and SVGAGI. The CDR3 sequence: CASSYSDTFGYGYTF. The DNA of the CDR3 is TGTGCCAGCAGTTACTCTGACACCTTCGGCTATGGCTACACCTTC.

J is TRBJ1-1 and V is TRBV5-1; 8 bases are a match to TRBD1. CDR3 length: 14 amino acids. V lost 1 base, J lost 5 bases, and 4 bases stayed unmatched. CDR1 SGHRS and CDR2 YFSETQ come from the germline V gene. The CDR3 DNA follows: TGCGCCAGCAGCTTGTACAGGGGGGCAACTGAAGCTTTCTTT. Translation gives CASSLYRGATEAFF.

The chain combines TRBV3-1 (or the pseudogene TRBV3-2) with TRBJ2-7, with D possibly being TRBD1 (6 bases). Trimming shortened V by 5 bases and J by 5 bases, and 16 bases separated the two germline ends. CDR1 and CDR2 (germline): LGHDT, YNNKEL (reference sequence). CDR3 size: 14 residues. The CDR3 protein is CASSDTGKLHEQYF. The CDR3 DNA reads TGTGCCAGCAGCGATACAGGGAAGCTACACGAGCAGTACTTC.

This clone came up once. V is TRBV13 and J is TRBJ2-7, with 9 bases aligning to TRBD2. CDR3 length: 14 amino acids. Germline CDR1 PRHDT, CDR2 FYEKMQ (reference sequence). The V segment lost 1 base and the J segment 7 bases; nucleotides outside the gene matches: 5. Here the CDR3 reads CASSLAGGRGEQYF. CDR3 nucleotide sequence: TGTGCCAGCAGCTTAGCGGGCGGGAGGGGAGAGCAGTACTTC.

The chain employs TRBV9 and TRBJ1-2; 7 bases are a match to TRBD1. CDR3 length: 12 amino acids. V trimming: 4 bases; J trimming: 8 bases; junction bases outside the gene matches: 5. Germline CDR1 and CDR2: SGDLS and YYNGEE. CDR3 sequence (DNA): TGTGCCAGCAGCTCACAGGGGCGAGGCTACACCTTC. Its protein product is CASSSQGRGYTF.

The chain uses TRBV5-6 and TRBJ1-4; the D is unclear. Germline-derived CDR1 and CDR2 are SGHDT and YYEEEE. CDR3 length: 12 amino acids. V was shortened by 4 bases and J by 6 bases, with 7 bases between the two germline ends. The CDR3: CASSGRYEKLFF. CDR3 in DNA: TGTGCCAGCAGCGGCAGGTATGAAAAACTGTTTTTT.

This chain connects TRBV5-1 to TRBJ1-2, with D perhaps TRBD1 (6 bases). Trimming cost V 2 bases and J 7 bases, with 9 bases left between them. This CDR3 comprises 12 residues. Germline loops: CDR1 SGHRS, CDR2 YFSETQ. As DNA, the CDR3 is TGCGCCAGCAGCTTACAGGGTGGTGGCTACACCTTC. Its protein product is CASSLQGGGYTF. Full variable domain (remainder filled in from reference TRBV5-1 and TRBJ1-2): KAGVTQTPRYLIKTRGQQVTLSCSPISGHRSVSWYQQTPGQGLQFLFEYFSETQRNKGNFPGRFSGRQFSNSRSEMNVSTLELGDSALYLCASSLQGGGYTFGSGTRLTVV.

The chain carries TRBV28 and TRBJ2-7, with a tentative D call TRBD1 (6 bases). The CDR3 covers 12 residues. Germline-derived CDR1 and CDR2 are MDHEN and SYDVKM. Trimming left V 5 bases short and J 11 bases short, with 16 bases between. For the CDR3, the DNA is TGTGCCAGCAGTCCACAGGGCCAGGGGAAGTACTTC. It translates to CASSPQGQGKYF.

The V and J genes are TRBV11-3 and TRBJ2-2; maybe TRBD1 (6 bases). The CDR3 runs 13 residues. Germline CDR1 SGHNT, CDR2 YENEEA. With 5 bases removed from V and 6 bases from J, the gap between germline ends came to 10 bases. CDR3 protein: CASSRDISGELFF. CDR3 DNA sequence: TGTGCCAGCAGCCGGGACATTTCCGGGGAGCTGTTTTTT.

The chain has TRBV4-1 and TRBJ2-7, with D perhaps TRBD2 (6 bases). The CDR3 spans 16 residues. Looked up from germline, CDR1 is MGHRA and CDR2 is YSYEKL. The V and J ends lost 1 base and 3 bases respectively, with 16 bases between them. The CDR3 spells CASSQGGAVRVYEQYF. The CDR3 bases are TGCGCCAGCAGCCAAGGCGGGGCCGTTCGAGTCTACGAGCAGTACTTC.

This chain connects TRBV27 to TRBJ1-2, with D tentatively TRBD1 (5 bases). This CDR3 region has 14 residues. In germline, CDR1 is MNHEY, CDR2 SMNVEV (reference sequence). Trimming pared 5 bases from V and 8 bases from J, leaving 18 bases between. Written as DNA, the CDR3 is TGTGCCAGCAGTCCGTATAAGGGGCGCGACGGCTACACCTTC. Translation gives CASSPYKGRDGYTF.